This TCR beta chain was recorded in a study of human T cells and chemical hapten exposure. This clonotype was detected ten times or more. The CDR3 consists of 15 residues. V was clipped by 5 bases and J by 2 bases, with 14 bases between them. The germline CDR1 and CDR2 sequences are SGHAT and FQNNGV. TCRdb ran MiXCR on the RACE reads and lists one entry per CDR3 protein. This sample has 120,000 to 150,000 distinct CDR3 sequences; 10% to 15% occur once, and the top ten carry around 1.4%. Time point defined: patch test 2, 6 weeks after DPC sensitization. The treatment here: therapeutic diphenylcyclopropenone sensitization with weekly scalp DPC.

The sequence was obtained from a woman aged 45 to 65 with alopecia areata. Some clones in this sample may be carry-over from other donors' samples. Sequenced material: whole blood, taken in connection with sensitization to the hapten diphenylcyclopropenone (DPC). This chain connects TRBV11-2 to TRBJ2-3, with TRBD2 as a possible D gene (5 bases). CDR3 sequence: CASSPREGYTDTQYF. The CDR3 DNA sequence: TGTGCCAGCAGCCCGAGAGAGGGATACACAGATACGCAGTATTTT.